Listed below are T cell receptor beta chains from one sample, sequenced in a study of blood T cell repertoires in COVID-19. Repertoires were generated with immunoSEQ multiplex PCR, while TCRdb's copy carries only in-frame clones and drops some. The table lists more than 250,000 clones, about nine tenths of them singletons. The sequencing sample was made of peripheral blood. Receptors originate from a middle-aged man with active or convalescent COVID-19. The CDR3 runs from the conserved cysteine through the conserved F or W. Each record gives: clone size, D gene, J gene, V gene, CDR3 protein, CDR3 DNA. A D gene is named only where the DNA matches it firmly. Some rows mark clone size as missing; the rest say once, few, many or name a class of expanded clone.

. TRBD1 TRBJ2-1 TRBV29-1 CSGGQGAPNEQFF TGCAGCGGTGGACAGGGGGCGCCCAATGAGCAGTTCTTC
. . TRBJ1-5 TRBV27 CASYHQDQPQHF TGTGCCAGCTACCATCAGGATCAGCCCCAGCATTTT
once TRBD2 TRBJ2-1 TRBV18 CASSLLPGRVQNEQFF TGTGCCAGCTCACTTCTGCCCGGGAGGGTGCAGAATGAGCAGTTCTTC
. TRBD1 TRBJ2-7 TRBV28 CASSPGQGVQQYF TGTGCCAGCAGCCCCGGACAGGGGGTACAGCAGTACTTC
. . TRBJ2-7 TRBV5-5 CASSWGGRVDNEQYF TGTGCCAGCAGCTGGGGGGGCAGGGTAGATAACGAGCAGTACTTC
. TRBD1 TRBJ1-2 TRBV30 CAWSRDRANYGYTF TGTGCCTGGAGTAGGGACAGAGCTAACTATGGCTACACCTTC
. TRBD1 TRBJ1-3 TRBV30 CAWSAGGVGNTIYF TGTGCCTGGAGCGCAGGGGGCGTAGGAAACACCATATATTTT
. . TRBJ1-4 TRBV6-5 CASSYTAYEKLFF TGTGCCAGCAGCTACACCGCGTATGAAAAACTGTTTTTT
once TRBD1 TRBJ1-3 TRBV5-1 CASSSSIGQGSNTIYF TGCGCCAGCAGCTCTTCGATTGGACAGGGGAGCAACACCATATATTTT
. TRBD2 TRBJ2-2 TRBV6-5 CASRGLAPGELFF TGTGCCAGCAGGGGACTAGCCCCCGGGGAGCTGTTTTTT
. . TRBJ2-3 TRBV5-4 CASEDRRTLGFSTDTQYF TGTGCCAGCGAGGACAGAAGGACTCTTGGATTTAGCACAGATACGCAGTATTTT
few TRBD1 TRBJ1-1 TRBV29-1 CSVARGLTEAFF TGCAGCGTTGCCAGGGGGTTAACTGAAGCTTTCTTT
. TRBD2 TRBJ2-1 TRBV5-1 CASSPVTSGSFLNEQFF TGCGCCAGCAGCCCCGTCACTAGCGGGAGTTTTTTGAATGAGCAGTTCTTC